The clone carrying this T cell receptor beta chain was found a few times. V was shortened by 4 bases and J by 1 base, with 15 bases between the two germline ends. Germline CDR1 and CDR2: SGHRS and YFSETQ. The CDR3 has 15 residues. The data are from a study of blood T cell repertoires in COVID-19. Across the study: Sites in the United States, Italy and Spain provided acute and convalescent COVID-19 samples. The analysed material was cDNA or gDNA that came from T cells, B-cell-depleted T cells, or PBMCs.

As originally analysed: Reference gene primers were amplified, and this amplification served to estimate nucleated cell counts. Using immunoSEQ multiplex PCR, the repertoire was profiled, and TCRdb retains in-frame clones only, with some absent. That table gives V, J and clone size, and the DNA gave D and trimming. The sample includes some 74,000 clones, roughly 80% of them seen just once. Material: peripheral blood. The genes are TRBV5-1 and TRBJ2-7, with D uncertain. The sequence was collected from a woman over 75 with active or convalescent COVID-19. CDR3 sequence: CASSTGHVDSYEQYF. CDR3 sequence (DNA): TGCGCCAGCAGCACTGGGCACGTGGATTCCTACGAGCAGTACTTC.